Following are 18 T cell receptor beta chains from one sample sequenced in a study of beta chain features in type 1 diabetes. Investigators reverse transcribed all isolated RNA, so they sequenced expressed TCRB transcripts. The data were produced by immunoSEQ multiplex PCR, yet TCRdb's version contains in-frame clones alone and is incomplete. This table holds about 140,000 clones, 6.9% found once. What was sequenced was central memory CD4+ T cells from blood. Source of these receptors: a woman younger than 45 in good health.

The chain has TRBV10-3 and TRBJ2-7, with D possibly being TRBD2 (6 bases). V shed 3 bases and J shed 6 bases, with 21 bases lying between them. Germline lookup yields CDR1 ENHRY and CDR2 SYGVKD. CDR3 length equals 16 residues. The CDR3 sequence is CAISDGYRGTPFEQYF. CDR3 DNA sequence: TGTGCCATCAGTGATGGATATCGCGGGACCCCATTCGAGCAGTACTTC.

V and J are TRBV7-2 and TRBJ2-1, with D perhaps matching TRBD2 (6 bases). The CDR3 sequence is 17 residues long. Trimming took 5 bases from V and 0 from J, leaving 17 bases between them. Germline lookup yields CDR1 SGHTA and CDR2 FQGNSA. The CDR3 loop reads CASSPVGRDFSYNEQFF. CDR3 DNA: TGTGCCAGCAGCCCCGTGGGGCGGGATTTCTCCTACAATGAGCAGTTCTTC.

The V and J genes are TRBV7-2 and TRBJ2-2, with D perhaps matching TRBD1 (5 bases). Germline V gene data show CDR1 as SGHTA and CDR2 as FQGNSA. The V and J ends lost 2 bases and 6 bases respectively, with 10 bases between them. The CDR3 contains 14 residues. The CDR3 nucleotides are TGTGCCAGCAGCTTACTGGGGCCGCCCGGGGAGCTGTTTTTT. Amino acids: CASSLLGPPGELFF.

This clone has ten or more counts. The CDR3 sequence: CASSVQGLGEQYF. CDR3 in DNA: TGTGCCAGCAGCGTCCAGGGGTTGGGGGAGCAGTACTTC. The rearrangement joins TRBV9 to TRBJ2-7; D perhaps matches TRBD1 (6 bases). CDR3 length equals 13 residues. Germline CDR1 and CDR2: SGDLS and YYNGEE. Trimming cost V 2 bases and J 7 bases, with 13 bases left between them. Using reference TRBV9 and TRBJ2-7 for the parts outside the CDR3, the full variable domain is DSGVTQTPKHLITATGQRVTLRCSPRSGDLSVYWYQQSLDQGLQFLIQYYNGEERAKGNILERFSAQQFPDLHSELNLSSLELGDSALYFCASSVQGLGEQYFGPGTRLTVT.

This rearrangement joins TRBV6-5 to TRBJ1-1; D possibly corresponds to TRBD1 (5 bases). There are 13 residues in the CDR3. Trimming pared 5 bases from V and 4 bases from J, leaving 11 bases between. Germline V gene lookup returns CDR1 MNHEY and CDR2 SVGAGI. The CDR3 DNA follows: TGTGCCAGCAGTCGGTCCCAGGGCACTGAAGCTTTCTTT. Its protein product is CASSRSQGTEAFF.

This clone has only a few counts. The CDR3 protein is CATSGGQGGYNSPLHF. CDR3 in DNA: TGTGCCACCAGCGGCGGACAGGGTGGCTATAATTCACCCCTCCACTTT. This sequence joins TRBV15 and TRBJ1-6; 8 nucleotides match TRBD1. Per germline, CDR1 LNHNV and CDR2 YYDKDF (reference sequence). The CDR3 runs to 16 residues. V shed 5 bases and J 3 bases; nucleotides not matched to a gene: 6.

This clone occurred a few times. The J gene is TRBJ2-4, the V gene TRBV5-4; TRBD1 is a possible D gene (6 bases). The germline V gene encodes CDR1 SGHNT and CDR2 YYREEE (reference sequence). The germline V and J ends were trimmed by 1 base and 2 bases, with 13 bases remaining between them. The CDR3 loop spans 16 amino acids. This CDR3 reads CASSLQQGTTKNIQYF. DNA of the CDR3: TGTGCCAGCAGCTTGCAACAGGGTACTACCAAAAACATTCAGTACTTC. Full variable domain (rest looked up from reference TRBV5-4 and TRBJ2-4): ETGVTQSPTHLIKTRGQQVTLRCSSQSGHNTVSWYQQALGQGPQFIFQYYREEENGRGNFPPRFSGLQFPNYSSELNVNALELDDSALYLCASSLQQGTTKNIQYFGAGTRLSVL.

This clone was detected many times. The CDR3 is CASSESPGETQYF. The CDR3 DNA is TGCGCCAGCAGTGAGTCTCCCGGGGAGACCCAGTACTTC. The chain combines TRBV10-2 with TRBJ2-5; D is ambiguous. This CDR3 is 13 amino acids long. Germline-derived CDR1 and CDR2 are WSHSY and SAAADI. The V and J ends lost 0 bases and 5 bases respectively, with 7 bases between them.

This clone came up many times. The V call is TRBV18, the J call TRBJ2-4; D is perhaps TRBD2 (5 bases). The CDR3 length is 14 residues. Germline CDR1 is KGHSH and CDR2 is LQKENI. Trimming left V 6 bases short and J 4 bases short, with 13 bases between. In nucleotides, the CDR3 is TGTGCCAGCTCCCCGGCCGGGAAAAAAAACATTCAGTACTTC. Its translation: CASSPAGKKNIQYF.

This clone was picked up many times. The same CDR3 arises from other DNA sequences in this sample as well. This rearrangement joins TRBV18 to TRBJ1-2; weak D call: TRBD1 (5 bases). Germline lookup yields CDR1 KGHSH and CDR2 LQKENI. V was pared by 3 bases and J by 4 bases, with 6 bases between. This CDR3 is 12 amino acids long. CDR3 nucleotide sequence: TGTGCCAGCTCACCTGACAGCTATGGCTACACCTTC. This codes for CASSPDSYGYTF. The complete variable domain, with remaining parts taken from reference TRBV18 and TRBJ1-2, reads NAGVMQNPRHLVRRRGQEARLRCSPMKGHSHVYWYRQLPEEGLKFMVYLQKENIIDESGMPKERFSAEFPKEGPSILRIQQVVRGDSAAYFCASSPDSYGYTFGSGTRLTVV.

The genes are TRBV9 and TRBJ2-3; 7 positions agree with TRBD2. Per the germline V gene, CDR1 is SGDLS and CDR2 is YYNGEE. Losses at the gene ends were 3 bases for V and 4 bases for J; bases not matched to a gene: 8. This CDR3 is 15 amino acids long. The CDR3 coding sequence is TGTGCCAGCAGCGCCAGACTAGCCGTCGCAGATACGCAGTATTTT. Translated, it gives CASSARLAVADTQYF.

This clone was seen repeatedly, ten times or more. The chain joins TRBV7-6 to TRBJ2-7, with D possibly being TRBD2 (6 bases). Trimming left V 5 bases short and J 2 bases short, with 16 bases between. This CDR3 comprises 15 residues. Per germline, CDR1 SGHVS and CDR2 FNYEAQ. CDR3 region: CASSPRVSGPYEQYF. The DNA for the CDR3 is TGTGCCAGCAGCCCACGGGTTAGCGGTCCCTACGAGCAGTACTTC.

The CDR3 region is CASSYSWDRYGYTF. The CDR3 bases are TGTGCCAGCAGTTACTCTTGGGACAGATATGGCTACACCTTC. The chain links TRBV6-6 to TRBJ1-2; 7 nucleotides match TRBD1. There are 14 residues in the CDR3. Trimming took 0 bases from V and 5 from J; bases not matched to a gene: 3. Germline lookup yields CDR1 MNHNY and CDR2 SVGAGI (reference sequence).

Ten or more counts support this clone. This rearrangement joins TRBV4-3 to TRBJ1-5; D gene unclear. The CDR3 extends over 13 amino acids. In germline, CDR1 is LGHNA, CDR2 YSLEER. The germline V and J ends were trimmed by 1 base and 9 bases, with 10 bases remaining between them. The CDR3 spells CASSQAIRAPQHF. The CDR3 nucleotides read TGCGCCAGCAGCCAAGCCATCCGAGCGCCCCAGCATTTT.

The CDR3 sequence is CASSRGQGGTDTQYF. In DNA, the CDR3 is TGTGCCAGCTCACGCGGACAGGGGGGCACAGATACGCAGTATTTT. The chain couples TRBV18 to TRBJ2-3, with 10 bases aligning to TRBD1. The CDR3 contains 15 residues. In germline, CDR1 is KGHSH, CDR2 LQKENI. V trimming: 4 bases; J trimming: 1 base; junction bases outside the gene matches: 2.

This clone appeared many times. V usage is TRBV28 and J usage is TRBJ2-7, with D possibly being TRBD1 (6 bases). This CDR3 spans 12 amino acids. Per the germline V gene, CDR1 is MDHEN and CDR2 is SYDVKM. The V end was cut by 4 bases, the J end by 6 bases, with 10 bases between. The CDR3 loop reads CASSSGQSEQYF. In nucleotides, the CDR3 is TGTGCCAGCAGTTCCGGACAGTCCGAGCAGTACTTC. Supplemented by reference TRBV28 and TRBJ2-7, the full variable domain reads DVKVTQSSRYLVKRTGEKVFLECVQDMDHENMFWYRQDPGLGLRLIYFSYDVKMKEKGDIPEGYSVSREKKERFSLILESASTNQTSMYLCASSSGQSEQYFGPGTRLTVT.

The chain employs TRBV28 and TRBJ2-7, with 11 bases aligning to TRBD1. Per the germline V gene, CDR1 is MDHEN and CDR2 is SYDVKM. J was trimmed by 0 bases and V by 8 bases; bases with no gene match: 15. CDR3 length: 18 amino acids. CDR3 in amino acids: CASVPRTPGTGGSYEQYF. In DNA form, the CDR3 reads TGTGCCAGCGTCCCCAGAACCCCAGGGACAGGGGGCTCCTACGAGCAGTACTTC.

This clone was detected ten times or more. The J gene is TRBJ2-6, the V gene TRBV7-2; D gene uncertain. Trimming took 5 bases from V and 3 from J, leaving 17 bases between them. From germline, CDR1 is SGHTA and CDR2 FQGNSA. The CDR3 covers 17 residues. As DNA, the CDR3 is TGTGCCAGCAGCCTCCTTGGTGTGCGGAATGGGGCCAACGTCCTGACTTTC. Translation gives CASSLLGVRNGANVLTF.